In its sample, the clone carrying this T cell receptor (beta chain) was seen a few times. Primers used in a second PCR of about 6 to 11 cycles were a sample-barcoded 5' primer and a J-beta primer mix. TCRdb used MiXCR to reprocess the 5' RACE reads, holding one entry per CDR3 protein. Of about 640,000 distinct CDR3 sequences detected, about 30% appear once; the ten largest clones hold more than 15%. The data were obtained in a study of blood T cells in healthy people across ages. Per germline, CDR1 MDHEN and CDR2 SYDVKM. The CDR3 covers 15 residues. V lost 8 bases and J lost 1; bases outside the gene matches: 2.

J is TRBJ2-2 and V is TRBV28, with TRBD2 identical over 12 bases. Input material: blood. The clonotype was recovered from a woman of 80 years or more in good health. The CDR3 DNA reads TGTGCCAGCCTACTAGCGGGGGGGAACACCGGGGAGCTGTTTTTT. Protein: CASLLAGGNTGELFF.